The 7 T cell receptor beta chains reported below all come from one sample, sequenced in a study of blood T cell repertoires in COVID-19. Assay: immunoSEQ multiplex PCR; the TCRdb copy retains only in-frame clones and omits some. The data hold around 300,000 clones, with around 90% observed a single time. The sample consisted of peripheral blood. The receptor set was obtained from a woman aged 40 to 55 who had recovered from COVID-19.

For this clone: Other DNA sequences in the sample encode the same CDR3. This chain links TRBV12-3 or TRBV12-4 with TRBJ1-2; D call uncertain. Trimming stripped 1 base from V and 2 bases from J, with 5 bases between. This CDR3 is 13 amino acids long. The CDR3 is CASSLGQNYGYTF. The CDR3 nucleotides read TGTGCCAGCAGTTTAGGGCAAAACTATGGCTACACCTTC.

This chain uses TRBV23-1 with TRBJ2-2, with D unresolved. TRBV23-1 falls under the ORF class, with uncertain function. Trimming pared 6 bases from V and 4 bases from J, leaving 9 bases between. The CDR3 length is 13 residues. Here the CDR3 DNA reads TGCGCCAGCAGCAACAGAGCCACCGGGGAGCTGTTTTTT. Residues: CASSNRATGELFF.

V usage is TRBV18 and J usage is TRBJ1-1, with a possible D match to TRBD1 (5 bases). V lost 5 bases and J 3 bases, leaving 25 bases between the germline ends. In germline, CDR1 is KGHSH, CDR2 LQKENI. The CDR3 sequence is 18 residues long. Written as DNA, the CDR3 is TGTGCCAGCTCAACGGCAACCATTTCTAGGGTAGGGGACACTGAAGCTTTCTTT. Translating gives CASSTATISRVGDTEAFF.

This chain links TRBV9 with TRBJ1-3; TRBD1 might be the D (6 bases). Germline values: CDR1 SGDLS, CDR2 YYNGEE. The CDR3 covers 16 residues. Trimming removed 1 base from V and 0 bases from J, with 11 bases in between. The CDR3 loop reads CASSVWDILSGNTIYF. In DNA, the CDR3 is TGTGCCAGCAGCGTATGGGACATTCTCTCTGGAAACACCATATATTTT.

This clone was seen only once. The genes are TRBV18 and TRBJ2-7; unclear D gene. This CDR3 region has 14 residues. In germline, CDR1 is KGHSH, CDR2 LQKENI. The V and J ends lost 0 bases and 1 base respectively, with 7 bases between them. CDR3 in amino acids: CASSPPADSYEQYF. Written as DNA, the CDR3 is TGTGCCAGCTCACCACCGGCAGATTCCTACGAGCAGTACTTC.

This clone was observed once. This chain links TRBV6-5 with TRBJ2-2; D is uncertain. Germline CDR1 and CDR2: MNHEY and SVGAGI. Trimming pared 5 bases from V and 7 bases from J, leaving 11 bases between. The CDR3 runs to 13 residues. CDR3 sequence reads: CASSTPRVGELFF. The CDR3 DNA reads as TGTGCCAGCAGTACCCCTCGGGTCGGGGAGCTGTTTTTT.

The chain recombines TRBV28 with TRBJ2-3, with 7 bases aligning to TRBD2. Losses at the gene ends were 3 bases for V and 4 bases for J; bases not matched to a gene: 4. The CDR3 has 14 amino acids. Germline loops: CDR1 MDHEN, CDR2 SYDVKM. The CDR3 reads CASSLGGTSDTQYF. Here the CDR3 DNA reads TGTGCCAGCAGTTTGGGAGGGACCTCAGATACGCAGTATTTT.